The present T cell receptor beta chain was sequenced within a study of T-cell reconstitution after alpha-beta-depleted transplantation in children. This clonotype occurred once. A much larger clone sits a single nucleotide away, making a read error possible. Construction of the TCRbeta library involved unique molecular identifiers. TCRdb passed the PCR reads through MiXCR, listing each CDR3 protein once. The sample includes some 640,000 distinct CDR3 sequences, over 15% of them seen just once. The CDR3 runs 14 residues. Germline CDR1 and CDR2: DFQATT and SNEGSKA (reference sequence). This chain links TRBV20-1 with TRBJ2-3, with D tentatively TRBD1 (5 bases). The material sequenced was PBMCs from the stem cell graft donor, taken from the stem cell graft. The source of this sequence is a human donor who donated a stem cell graft to a child with acute myeloid leukemia. CDR3 DNA: TGCAGTGCTAGGGCGAAAACAGGCCAAGATACGCAGTCTTTT. This codes for CSARAKTGQDTQSF.